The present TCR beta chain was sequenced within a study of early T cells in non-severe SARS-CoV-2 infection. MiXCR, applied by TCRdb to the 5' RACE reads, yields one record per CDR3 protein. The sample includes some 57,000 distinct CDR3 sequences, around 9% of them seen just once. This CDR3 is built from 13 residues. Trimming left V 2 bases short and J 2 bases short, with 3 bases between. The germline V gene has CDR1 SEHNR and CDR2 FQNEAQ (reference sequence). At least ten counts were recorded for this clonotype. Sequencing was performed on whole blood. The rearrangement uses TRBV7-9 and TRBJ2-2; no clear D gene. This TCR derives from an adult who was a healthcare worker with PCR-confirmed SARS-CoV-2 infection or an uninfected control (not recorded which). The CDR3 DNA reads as TGTGCCAGCAGCTTAAGTAACACCGGGGAGCTGTTTTTT. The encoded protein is CASSLSNTGELFF.